This T cell receptor (beta chain) comes out of a study of cytomegalovirus exposure and HLA in healthy donors. This CDR3 contains 16 residues. Trimming took off 5 bases at V and 0 bases at J, with 13 bases between the two ends. Germline CDR1 reads SNHLY; CDR2 reads FYNNEI. Amplification used 60 Vbeta primers and 13 Jbeta primers. The table came from immunoSEQ multiplex PCR; TCRdb's copy has only in-frame clones and leaves some out. Altogether about 110,000 clones are present, 65% to 80% being singletons, with the ten largest covering around 3.2%. The V call is TRBV2, the J call TRBJ1-4, with unresolved D. The clonotype originates from a woman in her sixties in good health and CMV-seropositive. The sample comprised PBMCs. In DNA, the CDR3 is TGTGCCAGCAGTCTTTCGGGAGGAGCAACTAATGAAAAACTGTTTTTT. The encoded protein is CASSLSGGATNEKLFF.